This TCR beta chain was sequenced for a study of blood T cell repertoires in COVID-19. Whole-study context: Whether acute or convalescent, the COVID-19 samples came from the United States, Italy and Spain.

Losses at the gene ends were 4 bases for V and 0 bases for J; bases not matched to a gene: 10. The germline V gene has CDR1 SGHNT and CDR2 YYREEE (reference sequence). The CDR3 runs 17 residues. Generated by immunoSEQ multiplex PCR, the TCRdb table keeps only in-frame clones and is missing some. This sample has nearly 95,000 clones, with roughly 90% found just once. This chain uses TRBV5-4 with TRBJ1-5; 7 bases fit TRBD1. Specimen: peripheral blood. The source is a human donor with active COVID-19. The donor label of this sample is uncertain. The CDR3 bases are TGTGCCAGCAGCCCAAGGACAGGCAGTTATAGCAATCAGCCCCAGCATTTT. Translation gives CASSPRTGSYSNQPQHF.